The clone carrying this T cell receptor beta chain was detected only once. This sample was included in a study of blood T cell repertoires in COVID-19. Study information: COVID-19 samples collected from the United States, Italy and Spain covered acute and convalescent phases. PBMCs, B-cell-depleted T cells, or T cells were the source of the cDNA or gDNA that made up the material.

The germline V gene has CDR1 MNHEY and CDR2 SVGAGI. Trimming cost V 0 bases and J 1 base, with 12 bases left between them. The CDR3 spans 16 residues. Original processing notes: By means of reference gene primer amplification, nucleated cell counts were estimated. The table came from immunoSEQ multiplex PCR; TCRdb's copy has only in-frame clones and leaves some out. The D gene and trimming were derived from the DNA, and the V and J assignments and clone size from that table. The sample includes under 400,000 clones, 87% of them seen just once. During active infection, Seattle patients enrolled and were then monitored through disease.

This clonotype was obtained from a woman in her 30s with COVID-19, enrolled during active disease. The sequenced material came from peripheral blood. V is TRBV6-5 and J is TRBJ1-2; TRBD1 might be the D (5 bases). The chain's CDR3 is CASSYSVGGDNYGYTF. As DNA, the CDR3 is TGTGCCAGCAGTTACTCTGTGGGGGGAGATAACTATGGCTACACCTTC.